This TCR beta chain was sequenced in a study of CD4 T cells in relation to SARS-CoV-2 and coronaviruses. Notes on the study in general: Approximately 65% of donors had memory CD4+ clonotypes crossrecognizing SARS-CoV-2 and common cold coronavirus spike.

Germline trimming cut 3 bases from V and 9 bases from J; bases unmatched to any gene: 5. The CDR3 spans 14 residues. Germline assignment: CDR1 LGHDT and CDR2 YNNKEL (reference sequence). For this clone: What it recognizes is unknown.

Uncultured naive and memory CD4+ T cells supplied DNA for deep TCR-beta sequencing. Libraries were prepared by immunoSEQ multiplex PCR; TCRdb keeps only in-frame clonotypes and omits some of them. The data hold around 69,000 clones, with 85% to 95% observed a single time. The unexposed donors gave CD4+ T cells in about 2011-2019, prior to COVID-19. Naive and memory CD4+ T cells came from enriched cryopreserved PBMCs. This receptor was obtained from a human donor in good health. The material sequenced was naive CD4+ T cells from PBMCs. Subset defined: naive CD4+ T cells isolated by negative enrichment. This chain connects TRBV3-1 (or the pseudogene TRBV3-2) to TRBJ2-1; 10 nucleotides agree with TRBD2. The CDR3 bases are TGTGCCAGCAGCCACTCTAGCGGGAGAACTGAGCAGTTCTTC. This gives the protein CASSHSSGRTEQFF.